This TCR beta chain was identified during a study of cytomegalovirus exposure and HLA in healthy donors (dated by TCRdb to between 2016 and 2019). Study-wide context: In an earlier analysis of 550 to 750 of the donors, approximately 300 Gb of sequence data and just under 120 million unique TCR beta sequences from roughly 200 million T cells were reported. The later analysis used no new phenotypic data to find candidate immune exposures, relying instead on TCR beta sequences and their occurrence across donors. In a later analysis, previously published TCR beta repertoires from about 640 donors were re-analyzed and high-resolution HLA genotyping was added so that TCR occurrence patterns could be studied. Of the roughly 400 genotyped donors, 81% were placed in the genetic ancestry cluster associated with self-reported Caucasian donors. The number of donors typed differed by locus, with roughly 620-630 for A, B, C, DRB1 and DQB1, more than 500 for DQA1, 600 to 610 for DPA1, and about 450 for DPB1. Genome-wide SNP genotypes for about three fifths of the roughly 670 donors were used in a later genetic analysis, which treated that subset as a discovery cohort. The aim of the study was to test whether cataloging public T cell receptors could identify signatures of past pathogen exposure. Every repertoire in the discovery cohort had been generated on one and the same sequencing platform. An early release covering 500 to 750 HLA-typed donors comprised roughly 300 gigabases of sequencing data and around 86 million unique TCR sequences. To decide whether each TCR beta V gene segment behaved as functional or pseudogenic, an earlier analysis of some 600 of the donors relied on high-throughput TCR beta sequencing. Both class I and class II loci were covered by HLA typing, at four-digit resolution. Several DR-DQ haplotypes were handled as single units for association and clustering because linkage in the cohort was strong. To predict cytomegalovirus infection status, the study brought together high-throughput TCR immunosequencing, statistical association of individual TCRs with disease status, and machine learning. Among roughly 400 genotyped donors of the cohort, an average of approximately 240,000 unique TCR beta nucleotide sequences was sequenced per donor, of which approximately 19% were non-productive. Along with the approximately 700-subject first cohort, a separate validation cohort of about 110 different subjects was used. Donor age, sex, ethnicity and CMV serostatus were compiled alongside the repertoire data. The study used immunosequencing to profile the T cell repertoires of approximately 650 subjects and linked those repertoires to cytomegalovirus serostatus.

The cohort was made up of 650 to 700 healthy bone marrow donors. Cohort members were all nominally healthy when sampled, although unrecorded immune exposures were likely present. The donor tested CMV seropositive, placing the donor among the 250 to 350 seropositive members of the cohort. Every donor gave a peripheral blood sample, and the peripheral blood mononuclear cells from that sample were used for TCR beta sequencing. The Qiagen DNeasy Blood Extraction Kit was used to extract genomic DNA from the blood cell samples. Turning to this clone: The antigen this receptor binds is unknown. No per-base quality is available; no much larger clone lies one base away.

The library came from the immunoSEQ multiplex PCR assay. For the multiplex PCR, a mixture combining 60 forward primers for TCR Vbeta segments and 13 reverse primers for TCR Jbeta segments was used. Amplification of the CDR3 region of rearranged TCR beta genes was performed with a multiplex PCR assay on genomic DNA. On the Illumina HiSeq System, the amplified TCR beta libraries were sequenced as 87-base-pair reads. Per the original workflow: Across the roughly 700 repertoires, a later analysis counted roughly 77 million unique TCR beta chains, roughly 11 million of which were shared by at least two donors. Raw reads were error-corrected and collapsed into unique sequences with a nearest-neighbor algorithm that merged closely related sequences to remove PCR and sequencing errors. CDR3 sequences were aligned to IMGT reference sequences to assign V, D and J gene segments. Each retained sequence needed at least a six-nucleotide match to both a V gene segment and a J gene segment. Rearrangements were called productive when the CDR3 lacked stop codons and stayed in frame with V and J; all others were non-productive. CDR3 was defined by IMGT convention, running from the second conserved V-encoded cysteine to the conserved J-encoded phenylalanine. The earlier analysis of about 610 of the donors excluded sequences that lacked an unambiguous match to a single V gene segment. An earlier analysis of 550 to 650 of the donors classified V segments as functional when productive rearrangements were above 56.7% and as segregating when the standard deviation between donors was above 5%. A statistical classification framework was developed to diagnose cytomegalovirus status using the catalog of TCR beta chain sequences. A later analysis assigned V and J genes by comparing TCR nucleotide sequences with IMGT/GENE-DB human TR gene sequences. The TCRdist pipeline was used in a later analysis to assign CDR3 sequences and most-parsimonious VDJ recombination scenarios. In a later analysis, each TCR beta chain was defined by its CDR3 amino acid sequence together with its V-gene family, and reads without a unique V-gene family were excluded. A later analysis removed several hundred highly shared, low-generation-probability nucleotide sequences to deal with suspected cross-contamination and a sequencing artifact. In a later analysis, a clonal expansion index was calculated for each public chain from normalized within-repertoire ranks of inferred template counts. In a later analysis, generation probabilities were computed using a VDJ recombination model fitted to out-of-frame rearrangements, and the results were checked against IGoR. In a later analysis, hypergeometric tests were used to score TCR-TCR, TCR-HLA and TCR-CMV co-occurrence, with a repertoire-size bias correction applied to TCR pairs. In a later analysis, false discovery rates were estimated by permuting HLA or CMV assignments 20 times. In a later analysis, co-occurring TCRs were grouped with DBSCAN, and TCRdist sequence similarity was added when clustering was performed within HLA-allele-positive subsets. For co-occurrence clustering, repertoires with fewer than 30,000 or more than 120,000 public chains were excluded, along with four to six repertoires with anomalous nucleotide sharing. TCRdb retrieved this table from immuneACCESS and kept in-frame rearrangements only. Not all clones are present; in checked studies, unresolved V genes account for under half, and no reason is known for the remainder. V and J calls and clone size come straight from that table; D and trimming were deduced from the DNA. This sample lists about 70,000 clones; approximately 90% were detected once. Roughly an eighth of the sample belongs to the ten largest clones.

The paper as a whole reports these results and caveats: When HLA alleles, especially DR and DQ, strongly co-occurred, attributing TCR associations to individual alleles was difficult. A total of fewer than 200 TCR beta chains were listed by the study as associated with cytomegalovirus. A further reported finding was that TCR beta sequences accurately predicted the HLA-A and HLA-B alleles for most subjects in the first cohort. In a later analysis, the rate of TCR association differed among HLA loci, with DRB1 alleles having the most associated TCRs and HLA-C alleles having the fewest. Compared with the roughly 700-donor mean, donors in an Asian-associated ancestry cluster had fewer N-insertions in productive TCRs, according to a later genetic analysis. In an earlier analysis of about 540 of the donors, most TCR beta V segments were observed in productive rearrangements about 90% or about 30% of the time, broadly matching IMGT annotations. The sequencing pipeline was judged likely to have produced a cluster of highly shared sequence variants as a technical artifact. The 87-base-pair reads could not distinguish some IMGT-functional V segments, including TRBV6-2 and TRBV6-3, so those segments were excluded. Sequencing depth was assumed to be roughly uniform across donors in the presence/absence analyses, though that assumption may not hold. HLA typing was unavailable for some donors at each locus, so association tests used only the typed subset. A later analysis found that HLA-associated TCR beta chains were more clonally expanded and had lower generation probabilities than equally common non-associated chains. At a false discovery rate of 0.05, a later analysis linked some 18,000 TCR beta sequences to specific HLA alleles. The only immune exposure information available for the cohort was CMV serostatus. Correlated functional status among segregating V segments might reflect linkage disequilibrium, but an unknown experimental factor could not be ruled out. In vitro tests confirmed that a few of the cytomegalovirus-associated TCR beta chains recognize cytomegalovirus antigens. In both the original and validation cohorts, the classifier was reported to diagnose cytomegalovirus status with high specificity and sensitivity. In a later analysis, most CMV-associated TCR beta chains were found to appear HLA-restricted, with HLA associations seemingly driven largely by CMV exposure. Because counts were too low, roughly 17 rarely observed V segments, including chromosome 9 orphons, were left out of the earlier analysis of approximately 500 of the donors. The authors suggested that the approach could potentially be extended to other disease states and immunological phenotypes. In a later analysis, several top co-occurrence clusters were reported to appear linked to parvovirus B19, influenza, CMV and Epstein-Barr virus. Across donors, most TCR sequences were observed very rarely, whereas some public TCRs were present in many individuals. This cohort had only TCR beta chains sequenced, and the lack of alpha or paired-chain data limited which features could be detected. V-gene and J-gene trimming of TCR beta chains was associated with a missense DCLRE1C variant in a later genetic analysis, and the association was replicated in an independent cohort.

The germline V gene yields MNHEY for CDR1 and SVGAGI for CDR2. Reading from cysteine to phenylalanine, the CDR3 counts 16 amino acids. The retained sequence is limited to the CDR3, 48 bases, with the frame set at the first base. V lost 1 base and J lost 4 bases; the stretch between them is 14 bases long. The clonotype was recovered from a woman aged 30 to 39 in good health and CMV-seropositive. The sequence is built from TRBV6-5 and TRBJ1-5, with no confident D gene call. Specimen: PBMCs. The sequenced DNA: TGTGCCAGCAGTTACTTTCCCGACAAACGGAATCAGCCCCAGCATTTT. It translates to CASSYFPDKRNQPQHF.